This T cell receptor beta chain was found in a study of blood T cell repertoires in COVID-19. For the study at large: Sites in the United States, Italy and Spain provided acute and convalescent COVID-19 samples. PBMCs, B-cell-depleted T cells, or T cells were the source of the cDNA or gDNA that made up the material.

Authors' processing steps: Nucleated cell counts were estimated from reference gene primer amplification. Profiling relied on immunoSEQ multiplex PCR, and the TCRdb table lists in-frame clones only, not all of them. That table furnishes V, J and clone size, whereas the DNA furnished D and trimming. This table holds about 90,000 clones, 65% to 90% found once. The germline V gene has CDR1 ENHRY and CDR2 SYGVKD. The CDR3 is made up of 15 amino acids. V shed 8 bases and J 4 bases; nucleotides not matched to a gene: 7. The chain links TRBV10-3 to TRBJ2-3; 12 nucleotides match TRBD2. The receptor comes from a man older than 75 with active or convalescent COVID-19. Sequences were obtained from peripheral blood. CDR3 sequence: CAIQTSGSGSDTQYF. The CDR3 DNA reads TGTGCCATCCAGACTAGCGGGAGTGGTTCAGATACGCAGTATTTT.